These 23 T cell receptor beta chains share one sample of origin, sequenced in a study of CD8+ T cells in alopecia areata. Following extraction, RNA underwent reverse transcription to cDNA, which served as the sequencing template. This table comes from immunoSEQ multiplex PCR, and its TCRdb copy is limited to in-frame clones, with some not included. This table has approximately 210,000 clones, more than 60% appearing once. The treatment is: oral pan-JAK inhibitor, 5-10 mg twice daily. Here the sequenced sample was CD4+ T cells sorted from blood, taken around week 44, from a patient treated with tofacitinib. The receptors were sampled from a human donor with alopecia areata.

The chain links TRBV9 to TRBJ2-3, with 10 positions matching TRBD1. The J segment lost 6 bases and the V segment lost 0 bases, leaving 4 bases of the junction unmatched. The CDR3 is 15 amino acids. Germline V gene data show CDR1 as SGDLS and CDR2 as YYNGEE. In DNA, the CDR3 is TGTGCCAGCAGCGTAGCGGGACAGGGGAAGGATACGCAGTATTTT. This gives the protein CASSVAGQGKDTQYF.

This clone was recorded at least ten times. V gene TRBV7-2 combines with J gene TRBJ2-1; 13 bases match TRBD2. The ends lost 2 bases at V and 10 bases at J; junction bases unmatched: 8. Germline V gene sequence: CDR1 SGHTA, CDR2 FQGNSA. This CDR3 contains 16 residues. The CDR3 DNA follows: TGTGCCAGCAGCTTACAGTTACTAGCGGGGGGGAAGGAGCAGTTCTTC. Its protein product is CASSLQLLAGGKEQFF.

The genes are TRBV7-2 and TRBJ1-1; D uncertain. This CDR3 is built from 13 residues. The ends were cut back, 3 bases at V and 1 base at J, with 6 bases in the middle. The germline V gene encodes CDR1 SGHTA and CDR2 FQGNSA. The CDR3 coding sequence is TGTGCCAGCAGCTTCGAAGAGAACACTGAAGCTTTCTTT. Its protein is CASSFEENTEAFF.

The V call is TRBV19, the J call TRBJ1-1; D is unresolved. CDR3 length equals 13 residues. Trimming shortened V by 0 bases and J by 10 bases, and 12 bases separated the two germline ends. Germline V CDR1 and CDR2: LNHDA, SQIVND (reference sequence). DNA for the CDR3: TGTGCCAGTAGTATAGATTCGGATCGAGGAGCTTTCTTT. It specifies CASSIDSDRGAFF.

The sample holds a few counts of this clone. J is TRBJ2-2 and V is TRBV18; 7 nucleotides agree with TRBD1. Germline CDR1 is KGHSH and CDR2 is LQKENI. After removal of 0 bases from V and 4 bases from J, the junction contained 5 bases not matched to a gene. The CDR3 is 16 amino acids. This CDR3 is CASSPPKRGLTGELFF. In DNA, the CDR3 is TGTGCCAGCTCACCACCGAAGAGGGGGCTCACCGGGGAGCTGTTTTTT.

The chain uses TRBV27 and TRBJ2-1; D is perhaps TRBD1 (6 bases). V was cut by 10 bases and J by 3 bases, with 16 bases left in between. Germline CDR1 reads MNHEY; CDR2 reads SMNVEV (reference sequence). The CDR3 extends over 14 amino acids. The CDR3 nucleotides read TGTGCCACCAAGGGGGAGTCAGTCTACAATGAGCAGTTCTTC. Encoded protein: CATKGESVYNEQFF.

This clone was seen only a few times. J is TRBJ1-1 and V is TRBV30; D ambiguous. CDR3 length equals 14 residues. Germline CDR1 reads GTSNPN; CDR2 reads SVGIG (reference sequence). V was trimmed by 0 bases and J by 1 base, leaving 9 bases between them. DNA for the CDR3: TGTGCCTGGAGTGTTCCCAGGCCGAACACTGAAGCTTTCTTT. Protein: CAWSVPRPNTEAFF. The full variable domain, rest sourced from reference TRBV30 and TRBJ1-1, is SQTIHQWPATLVQPVGSPLSLECTVEGTSNPNLYWYRQAAGRGLQLLFYSVGIGQISSEVPQNLSASRPQDRQFILSSKKLLLSDSGFYLCAWSVPRPNTEAFFGQGTRLTVV.

The chain joins TRBV29-1 to TRBJ2-1; 11 positions match TRBD2. V lost 2 bases to trimming and J lost 0 bases; unmatched junction nucleotides: 6. Germline V lookup: CDR1 SQVTM, CDR2 ANQGSEA. The CDR3 contains 17 residues. CDR3 bases: TGCAGCGTTGAATCTAGCGGGGGGCCTAGCTCCTACAATGAGCAGTTCTTC. Residues: CSVESSGGPSSYNEQFF.

The chain couples TRBV28 to TRBJ2-3; D is perhaps TRBD1 (5 bases). The CDR3 covers 14 residues. V was trimmed by 3 bases and J by 6 bases, leaving 13 bases between them. From germline, CDR1 is MDHEN and CDR2 SYDVKM. The CDR3 bases are TGTGCCAGCAGTTTCGGTGGGGCGACGGATACGCAGTATTTT. It is translated as CASSFGGATDTQYF.

V usage is TRBV4-3 and J usage is TRBJ1-2; D is undetermined. Germline lookup yields CDR1 LGHNA and CDR2 YSLEER. The CDR3 runs to 15 residues. Trimming removed 0 bases from V and 9 bases from J, with 17 bases in between. As DNA, the CDR3 is TGCGCCAGCAGCCAAGAGATTCTTACGACCACCCGCTACACCTTC. This encodes CASSQEILTTTRYTF.

The V and J genes are TRBV7-2 and TRBJ1-3; TRBD1 matches 9 bases. This CDR3 spans 15 amino acids. After removal of 5 bases from V and 2 bases from J, the junction contained 4 bases not matched to a gene. Germline V gene data show CDR1 as SGHTA and CDR2 as FQGNSA. CDR3 sequence (DNA): TGTGCCAGCAGCCCCCGGACAGGGGCTGGAAACACCATATATTTT. Translating it yields CASSPRTGAGNTIYF.

The V call is TRBV29-1, the J call TRBJ2-3; TRBD1 or TRBD2 may be the D gene (6 bases each). The V end was cut by 4 bases, the J end by 4 bases, with 21 bases between. This CDR3 comprises 16 residues. Germline values: CDR1 SQVTM, CDR2 ANQGSEA. The CDR3 nucleotides are TGCAGCGTTGGAGGGGGGCCTCGAGGGAGAGCAGATACGCAGTATTTT. Translated: CSVGGGPRGRADTQYF.

This clone has just a few counts. The chain uses TRBV30 and TRBJ1-6, with TRBD1 matching over 8 bases. Trimming at V came to 0 bases and at J to 7 bases, leaving 2 bases not matched to a gene. The V gene's germline CDR1 is GTSNPN and CDR2 SVGIG (reference sequence). The CDR3 runs to 14 residues. In nucleotides, the CDR3 is TGTGCCTGGAGTGTGGCAGGGGGCAATTCACCCCTCCACTTT. It encodes CAWSVAGGNSPLHF. Filled out from reference TRBV30 and TRBJ1-6, the complete variable domain reads SQTIHQWPATLVQPVGSPLSLECTVEGTSNPNLYWYRQAAGRGLQLLFYSVGIGQISSEVPQNLSASRPQDRQFILSSKKLLLSDSGFYLCAWSVAGGNSPLHFGNGTRLTVT.

CDR3 sequence: CASSLGPGQPQHF. In DNA form, the CDR3 reads TGCGCCAGCAGCTTGGGCCCGGGCCAGCCCCAGCATTTT. The chain combines TRBV5-1 with TRBJ1-5; D gene ambiguous. Germline assignment: CDR1 SGHRS and CDR2 YFSETQ. V dropped 0 bases and J dropped 7 bases, with 8 bases sitting between them. The CDR3 is made up of 13 amino acids.

The CDR3 coding sequence is TGCGCCAGCAGCTTAGACAGGAGAAATTCACCCCTCCACTTT. Translating gives CASSLDRRNSPLHF. V and J are TRBV5-1 and TRBJ1-6, with D perhaps TRBD1 (6 bases). Germline assignment: CDR1 SGHRS and CDR2 YFSETQ. Trimming pared 2 bases from V and 7 bases from J, leaving 10 bases between. The CDR3 loop spans 14 amino acids. The full variable domain, completed using reference TRBV5-1 and TRBJ1-6, is KAGVTQTPRYLIKTRGQQVTLSCSPISGHRSVSWYQQTPGQGLQFLFEYFSETQRNKGNFPGRFSGRQFSNSRSEMNVSTLELGDSALYLCASSLDRRNSPLHFGNGTRLTVT.

This chain links TRBV28 with TRBJ1-4, with a tentative D call TRBD1 (5 bases). V was shortened by 6 bases and J by 8 bases, with 16 bases between the two germline ends. The CDR3 extends over 14 amino acids. Germline V gene sequence: CDR1 MDHEN, CDR2 SYDVKM. For the CDR3, the DNA is TGTGCCAGCAGCTTCAGGGAAATTACCGAAAAACTGTTTTTT. Its protein is CASSFREITEKLFF.

CDR3 coding DNA: TGTGCCAGCAGCCGACAGGGCCCTAACTATGGCTACACCTTC. Translating it yields CASSRQGPNYGYTF. The chain has TRBV5-6 and TRBJ1-2, with 7 bases that match TRBD1. CDR1 and CDR2 from the germline V gene are SGHDT and YYEEEE. The CDR3 contains 14 residues. V was clipped by 4 bases and J by 0 bases; unmatched bases: 3.

The CDR3 DNA sequence: TGTGCCAGCAGTGGAGAACGGGGACAGGGAGGAGCTTTCTTT. Protein sequence: CASSGERGQGGAFF. This rearrangement joins TRBV2 to TRBJ1-1; 9 bases match TRBD1. J lost 10 bases, V lost 4 bases, and 10 bases had no gene match. This CDR3 contains 14 residues. The germline V gene has CDR1 SNHLY and CDR2 FYNNEI.

This clone was recorded many times. The rearrangement joins TRBV29-1 to TRBJ1-2; D gene uncertain. Trimming stripped 1 base from V and 6 bases from J, with 3 bases between. In germline, CDR1 is SQVTM, CDR2 ANQGSEA. This CDR3 region has 10 residues. The CDR3 DNA reads as TGCAGCGTTGAAGCTGATGGCTACACCTTC. Protein: CSVEADGYTF.

For the CDR3, the DNA is TGTGCCTGGACCGGCCGCGCCGATCAGCCCCAGCATTTT. Translation gives CAWTGRADQPQHF. The chain employs TRBV30 and TRBJ1-5; D is undetermined. The CDR3 covers 13 residues. Trimming shortened V by 4 bases and J by 5 bases, and 12 bases separated the two germline ends. The germline V gene has CDR1 GTSNPN and CDR2 SVGIG (reference sequence).

This clone was observed a single time. The V gene is TRBV7-2, the J gene TRBJ2-5; D unclear. The germline V gene encodes CDR1 SGHTA and CDR2 FQGNSA. Trimming cost V 1 base and J 5 bases, with 17 bases left between them. CDR3 length: 16 residues. Written as DNA, the CDR3 is TGTGCCAGCAGCTTAGTGGGGATGAATAGCAGGGAGACCCAGTACTTC. Translated: CASSLVGMNSRETQYF.

This chain uses TRBV5-1 with TRBJ2-4; 8 nucleotides agree with TRBD1. CDR3 length: 14 amino acids. Germline loops: CDR1 SGHRS, CDR2 YFSETQ. Germline trimming cut 5 bases from V and 7 bases from J; bases unmatched to any gene: 8. The CDR3 bases are TGCGCCAGCAGACCTGGACAGGGTGGGAACATTCAGTACTTC. It encodes CASRPGQGGNIQYF. Full variable domain (rest looked up from reference TRBV5-1 and TRBJ2-4): KAGVTQTPRYLIKTRGQQVTLSCSPISGHRSVSWYQQTPGQGLQFLFEYFSETQRNKGNFPGRFSGRQFSNSRSEMNVSTLELGDSALYLCASRPGQGGNIQYFGAGTRLSVL.

The chain uses TRBV5-6 and TRBJ1-1; a possible D gene is TRBD1 (5 bases). V dropped 6 bases and J dropped 7 bases, with 19 bases sitting between them. Germline V gives CDR1 SGHDT, CDR2 YYEEEE. The CDR3 has 14 amino acids. The CDR3 sequence is CASTDQAGWNEAFF. The CDR3 nucleotides are TGTGCCAGCACCGATCAAGCAGGGTGGAATGAAGCTTTCTTT.